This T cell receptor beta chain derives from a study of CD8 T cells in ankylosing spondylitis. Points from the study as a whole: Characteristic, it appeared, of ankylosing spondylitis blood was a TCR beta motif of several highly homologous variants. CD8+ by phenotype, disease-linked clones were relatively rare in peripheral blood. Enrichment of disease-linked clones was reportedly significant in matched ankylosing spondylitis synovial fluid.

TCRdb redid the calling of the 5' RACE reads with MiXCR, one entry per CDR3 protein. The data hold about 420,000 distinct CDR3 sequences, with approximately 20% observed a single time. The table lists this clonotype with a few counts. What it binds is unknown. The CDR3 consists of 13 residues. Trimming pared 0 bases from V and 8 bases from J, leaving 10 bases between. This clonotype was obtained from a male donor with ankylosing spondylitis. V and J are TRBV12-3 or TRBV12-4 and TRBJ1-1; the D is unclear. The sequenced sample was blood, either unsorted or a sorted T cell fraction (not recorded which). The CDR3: CASSLALRQEAFF. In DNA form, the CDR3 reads TGTGCCAGCAGTTTAGCGCTCAGGCAGGAAGCTTTCTTT.